This T cell receptor beta chain emerged from a study of T cells after yellow fever vaccination. Overall study findings and caveats: Detected again after the booster were most primary-vaccination clones, at nearly 97% CD4 and approximately 85% CD8. Though it reached lower strength, the secondary response hit its peak faster, day 5 versus 15.

Note on this clonotype: Its antigen is unknown.

The CDR3 is 12 amino acids. The V and J ends lost 3 bases and 5 bases respectively, with 7 bases between them. Germline CDR1 and CDR2: MNHEY and SVGEGT. TCRdb reprocessed the 5' RACE reads with MiXCR, giving one entry per CDR3 protein. The sample contains hundreds of thousands of distinct CDR3 sequences, approximately 13% of which appear only once. The sequences come from PBMCs, collected on the day of the yellow fever booster vaccination. The clonotype comes from a man aged 25-45 years who received the YFV17D yellow fever vaccine. V gene TRBV6-2 or TRBV6-3 combines with J gene TRBJ2-5, with D unresolved. The CDR3 bases are TGTGCCAGCAGTTATGGCCCTGAGACCCAGTACTTC. This sequence encodes CASSYGPETQYF.